Following are 10 T cell receptor beta chains from one sample sequenced in a study of shared clonotypes between healthy human individuals. Sequencing was performed with immunoSEQ multiplex PCR; in TCRdb, only in-frame clones are kept and a portion is missing. The sample gives 2 million to 2.5 million clones, 95% of which show up once; less than 0.15% is in the top ten. The sample taken for sequencing was naive CD4+ T cells sorted from blood. Subset defined: CD45RA+ positively selected. These receptor sequences come from a man aged 18 to 29 in good health.

The chain carries TRBV29-1 and TRBJ2-5; no clear D. The CDR3 is made up of 11 amino acids. CDR1 and CDR2 (germline): SQVTM, ANQGSEA. V shed 7 bases and J shed 4 bases, with 10 bases lying between them. The CDR3 bases are TGCAGCGCCGATAGTCTAGAGACCCAGTACTTC. This encodes CSADSLETQYF.

V is TRBV11-2 and J is TRBJ2-2; D is ambiguous. Trimming removed 3 bases at V and 0 bases at J, with 20 bases between. Germline lookup yields CDR1 SGHAT and CDR2 FQNNGV. The CDR3 has 19 residues. The CDR3 DNA reads as TGTGCCAGCAGCTTCCTTGGGATATTAGCTGAAGCGAACACCGGGGAGCTGTTTTTT. Translating it yields CASSFLGILAEANTGELFF.

This clone was observed a few times. V gene TRBV7-9 combines with J gene TRBJ1-1; D is ambiguous. Germline V gene lookup returns CDR1 SEHNR and CDR2 FQNEAQ (reference sequence). CDR3 size: 15 residues. V lost 4 bases and J 9 bases, leaving 21 bases between the germline ends. In nucleotides, the CDR3 is TGTGCCAGCAGCTCAATTCCGCCCCAGTCAGAGAAAGCTTTCTTT. Its protein product is CASSSIPPQSEKAFF.

This clone was picked up one time. V and J are TRBV20-1 and TRBJ2-3; tentatively, D is TRBD1 (6 bases). The germline V gene has CDR1 DFQATT and CDR2 SNEGSKA (reference sequence). Trimming took 6 bases from V and 7 from J, leaving 11 bases between them. The CDR3 is made up of 11 amino acids. The CDR3 here is CSAIQGNTQYF. The CDR3 nucleotides read TGCAGTGCCATACAGGGAAATACGCAGTATTTT.

This rearrangement joins TRBV28 to TRBJ2-5; D gene ambiguous. The CDR3 covers 15 residues. Germline V gene sequence: CDR1 MDHEN, CDR2 SYDVKM. The V end was cut by 5 bases, the J end by 0 bases, with 13 bases between. CDR3 in amino acids: CASSETPKDQETQYF. CDR3 DNA sequence: TGTGCCAGCAGTGAGACACCGAAAGACCAAGAGACCCAGTACTTC.

The CDR3 bases are TGTGCCAGCAGCCCTCAGGCCGGGACCTATCGCTGGGATACGCAGTATTTT. Translation gives CASSPQAGTYRWDTQYF. The chain couples TRBV9 to TRBJ2-3, with D perhaps given as TRBD1 or TRBD2 (5 bases each). V was pared by 4 bases and J by 6 bases, with 24 bases between. CDR3 length: 17 residues. Germline lookup yields CDR1 SGDLS and CDR2 YYNGEE. The full variable domain, its missing parts supplied by reference TRBV9 and TRBJ2-3, is DSGVTQTPKHLITATGQRVTLRCSPRSGDLSVYWYQQSLDQGLQFLIQYYNGEERAKGNILERFSAQQFPDLHSELNLSSLELGDSALYFCASSPQAGTYRWDTQYFGPGTRLTVL.

For this clone: An end of the junction does not agree with germline; a read error may underlie this. J is TRBJ2-7 and V is TRBV7-7; D perhaps matches TRBD1 (5 bases). CDR3 length: 14 residues. Germline V CDR1 and CDR2: SSHAT, FNYEAQ (reference sequence). The CDR3 DNA sequence: TGTGCTAGCAGCTTAGCATGGGGCGCCTACGAGCAGTACTTC. Its protein product is CASSLAWGAYEQYF.

There are a few counts of this clone. The rearrangement uses TRBV5-5 and TRBJ2-7; maybe TRBD1 (5 bases). CDR3 length equals 13 residues. CDR1 is SGHKS, CDR2 YYEKEE, per germline (reference sequence). The V and J ends lost 5 bases and 2 bases respectively, with 11 bases between them. CDR3 sequence: CASRMTATYEQYF. CDR3 nucleotide sequence: TGTGCCAGCAGAATGACAGCGACCTACGAGCAGTACTTC.

The rearrangement uses TRBV7-9 and TRBJ2-1; TRBD1 is a possible D gene (6 bases). Trimming took off 1 base at V and 2 bases at J, with 9 bases between the two ends. Germline V gene sequence: CDR1 SEHNR, CDR2 FQNEAQ (reference sequence). The CDR3 contains 15 residues. CDR3 coding DNA: TGTGCCAGCAGCTTAGGGGCAGGGGCCTACAATGAGCAGTTCTTC. Protein sequence: CASSLGAGAYNEQFF.

V usage is TRBV6-5 and J usage is TRBJ1-1; D remains ambiguous. V was clipped by 5 bases and J by 6 bases, with 10 bases between them. CDR1 is MNHEY and CDR2 is SVGAGI in the germline V gene. The CDR3 runs to 12 residues. Here the CDR3 reads CASSRMSSEAFF. For the CDR3, the DNA is TGTGCCAGCAGTCGGATGAGCTCTGAAGCTTTCTTT.